A selection of T cell receptor beta chains follows, all from one sample in a study of T cell changes during pregnancy in multiple sclerosis. The repertoire was sequenced with immunoSEQ multiplex PCR; TCRdb's copy has only in-frame clones and lacks some. The repertoire holds 45,000 to 60,000 clones, with under 95% as singletons. The source was CD8+ T cells from peripheral blood mononuclear cells, collected before pregnancy. The receptors come from a female donor with multiple sclerosis, enrolled in a pregnancy study. Each CDR3 is given with its conserved first and last residue. D genes are given only for firm matches. Clone size is given for some rows only: seen once, a few or many times, or a class if the clone is expanded.

J: TRBJ1-1
size: .
V: TRBV30
D: .
DNA: TGTGCCTGGAGTGTAGCGGTCAGTGCGGTCACTGAAGCTTTCTTT
CDR3: CAWSVAVSAVTEAFF

J: TRBJ2-2
size: once
V: TRBV9
D: .
DNA: TGTGCCAGCAGCGGGTTACAGGGTTGGGAGCTGTTCTTT
CDR3: CASSGLQGWELFF

J: TRBJ2-1
size: .
V: TRBV6-5
D: .
DNA: TGTGCCAGCGGAGCGGCGAGCTCCTACAATGAGCAGTTCTTC
CDR3: CASGAASSYNEQFF

J: TRBJ1-4
size: .
V: TRBV15
D: .
DNA: TGTGCCACCGGTGACAGAACAACTAATGAAAAACTGTTTTTT
CDR3: CATGDRTTNEKLFF

J: TRBJ1-1
size: .
V: TRBV10-3
D: .
DNA: TGTGCCATCAGTGCCGGACATACGAACACTGAAGCTTTCTTT
CDR3: CAISAGHTNTEAFF

J: TRBJ2-7
size: .
V: TRBV7-9
D: TRBD1
DNA: TGTGCCAGCAGCTATTCCTCCGGGACAGAAACTTACGAGCAGTACTTC
CDR3: CASSYSSGTETYEQYF

J: TRBJ2-1
size: .
V: TRBV5-6
D: TRBD1
DNA: TGTGCCAGCAGCTTGGGGACAGGGTGGAATGAGCAGTTCTTC
CDR3: CASSLGTGWNEQFF

J: TRBJ1-2
size: .
V: TRBV5-6
D: TRBD1
DNA: TGTGCCAGCAGGCCCGTGAGGGGGCCGGGCTCCCATGGCTACACCTTC
CDR3: CASRPVRGPGSHGYTF

J: TRBJ1-1
size: .
V: TRBV11-2
D: .
DNA: TGTGCCAGCAGCCCCGAGGGGGTGCAATTCGAAGCTTTCTTT
CDR3: CASSPEGVQFEAFF

J: TRBJ1-2
size: .
V: TRBV5-6
D: .
DNA: TGTGCCAGCAGCTTCCTTACAGCTTACTATGGCTACACCTTC
CDR3: CASSFLTAYYGYTF

J: TRBJ2-7
size: .
V: TRBV7-3
D: .
DNA: TGTGCCAGCAGGAATACCCTAGGGGCGGAGCAGTACTTC
CDR3: CASRNTLGAEQYF

J: TRBJ1-6
size: .
V: TRBV27
D: .
DNA: TGTGCCAGCAGTTTAAATCTCTACTCGGATAATTCACCCCTCCACTTT
CDR3: CASSLNLYSDNSPLHF

J: TRBJ2-7
size: .
V: TRBV5-6
D: .
DNA: TGTGCCAGCAGGGAGGGACAGTGGAACGGTAACGAGCAGTACTTC
CDR3: CASREGQWNGNEQYF

J: TRBJ2-1
size: .
V: TRBV2
D: .
DNA: TGTGCCAGCGGCCCTGCCTACAATGAGCAGTTCTTC
CDR3: CASGPAYNEQFF

J: TRBJ2-1
size: .
V: TRBV7-3
D: TRBD1
DNA: TGTGCCAGCAGCTTATCGAGACAGGGAGAGTCCTACAATGAGCAGTTCTTC
CDR3: CASSLSRQGESYNEQFF

J: TRBJ2-7
size: .
V: TRBV9
D: TRBD1
DNA: TGTGCCAGCAGCGTAGCGGGACAGGGCTACGAGCAGTACTTC
CDR3: CASSVAGQGYEQYF

J: TRBJ2-1
size: .
V: TRBV20-1
D: .
DNA: TGCAGTGCTATAACACATGAGCAGTTCTTC
CDR3: CSAITHEQFF

J: TRBJ2-7
size: .
V: TRBV5-1
D: TRBD2
DNA: TGCGCCAGCAGCCCTCCCGCTAGCGGGGGTTCCCACGAGCAGTACTTC
CDR3: CASSPPASGGSHEQYF

J: TRBJ2-5
size: .
V: TRBV7-9
D: .
DNA: TGTGCCAGCAGCTTTAGTGGAGGTGTAGCAGAGACCCAGTACTTC
CDR3: CASSFSGGVAETQYF

J: TRBJ2-1
size: .
V: TRBV10-2
D: TRBD2
DNA: TGCGCCAGCAGTGAGAGTTGGACTAGCCCGGATGAGCAGTTCTTC
CDR3: CASSESWTSPDEQFF

J: TRBJ1-1
size: once
V: TRBV19
D: .
DNA: TGTGCCAGTAGTTTTGGGGGCTTTAGCACTGAAGCTTTCTTT
CDR3: CASSFGGFSTEAFF

J: TRBJ2-7
size: .
V: TRBV19
D: TRBD1
DNA: TGTGCCAGTAGTCCACAGGGGTACGAGCAGTACTTC
CDR3: CASSPQGYEQYF

J: TRBJ2-2
size: .
V: TRBV6-1
D: TRBD2
DNA: TGTGCCAGCAGTGAATTGTTCCTAGCGGGGGGAGGGACCGGGGAGCTGTTTTTT
CDR3: CASSELFLAGGGTGELFF

J: TRBJ1-6
size: .
V: TRBV6-5
D: .
DNA: TGTGCCAGCAGTACCACAGGGTCACTTTCACCCCTCCACTTT
CDR3: CASSTTGSLSPLHF

J: TRBJ1-6
size: .
V: TRBV7-3
D: .
DNA: TGTGCCAGCAGCTTAACAGCGGGGGTGTCCTATAATTCACCCCTCCACTTT
CDR3: CASSLTAGVSYNSPLHF

J: TRBJ2-7
size: .
V: TRBV30
D: TRBD1
DNA: TGTGCCTGGAGTGTACTCCCACAGGGGGCGGACGAGCAGTACTTC
CDR3: CAWSVLPQGADEQYF

J: TRBJ1-2
size: .
V: TRBV6-4
D: TRBD1
DNA: TGTGCCAGCAGCGAGGGACAGGGGTTTAACTATGGCTACACCTTC
CDR3: CASSEGQGFNYGYTF

J: TRBJ2-7
size: .
V: TRBV19
D: TRBD1
DNA: TGTGCCAGTAAGCCGGGACAGGGGCTCTACGAGCAGTACTTC
CDR3: CASKPGQGLYEQYF

J: TRBJ2-5
size: .
V: TRBV7-9
D: .
DNA: TGTGCCAGCAGCTTAATCAGGGATTCGCACGAAGAGACCCAGTACTTC
CDR3: CASSLIRDSHEETQYF

J: TRBJ1-1
size: .
V: TRBV29-1
D: .
DNA: TGCAGCGTTGAAATACCGGCGACAGTTGAAGCTTTCTTT
CDR3: CSVEIPATVEAFF

J: TRBJ1-5
size: .
V: TRBV7-9
D: TRBD1
DNA: TGTGCCAGCAGCCAGGGACAGAATCAGCCCCAGCATTTT
CDR3: CASSQGQNQPQHF

J: TRBJ2-1
size: once
V: TRBV19
D: .
DNA: TGTGCCAGTAGTGAACAGAGCTCCTACAATGAGCAGTTCTTC
CDR3: CASSEQSSYNEQFF